A single sample is the source of the 28 T cell receptor beta chains below, sequenced in a study of graft-versus-host responses after intestinal transplantation (dated by TCRdb to 2020 to 2023). Library method: the immunoSEQ multiplex PCR assay. As stored in TCRdb, this immuneACCESS dataset retains in-frame rearrangements with V and J assigned. A fraction of the clones does not appear; measured against another copy, unresolved V genes explain less than half of the discrepancy, and the remainder lacks a known reason. A total of under 9,000 clones appear in this sample, around 26% of them only once. Clones ranked in the top ten supply 4% to 5.5% of the sample. The sample's time point label, in plain terms: cells obtained before transplantation from donor or recipient. The source material was alloreactive CD4+ T cells from a mixed lymphocyte reaction culture, sampled before intestinal transplant. The cell subset or site label, as the study defines it: CFSE-low proliferating T cells sorted from approximately 6-day pre-transplant mixed lymphocyte reaction (GvH or HvG direction). These receptors originate from a human patient who received an intestinal transplant.

This clone was recorded a few times. The same CDR3 arises from other DNA sequences in this sample as well. The chain carries TRBV11-3 and TRBJ2-1; 11 bases agree with TRBD2. The CDR3 totals 18 residues. V shed 2 bases and J 1 base; nucleotides not matched to a gene: 7. CDR1 and CDR2 from the germline V gene are SGHNT and YENEEA. The CDR3 loop is CASSLIARTSGSYNEQFF. The CDR3 DNA follows: TGTGCCAGCAGCTTAATTGCTCGGACTAGCGGGTCCTACAATGAGCAGTTCTTC. The entire variable domain, with the rest obtained from reference TRBV11-3 and TRBJ2-1, is as follows: EAGVVQSPRYKIIEKKQPVAFWCNPISGHNTLYWYLQNLGQGPELLIRYENEEAVDDSQLPKDRFSAERLKGVDSTLKIQPAELGDSAVYLCASSLIARTSGSYNEQFFGPGTRLTVL.

The J gene is TRBJ1-1, the V gene TRBV18; unclear D gene. Trimming pared 1 base from V and 0 bases from J, leaving 3 bases between. The CDR3 has 13 amino acids. Germline CDR1 KGHSH, CDR2 LQKENI. DNA of the CDR3: TGTGCCAGCTCACCACGGCTGAACACTGAAGCTTTCTTT. Encoded protein: CASSPRLNTEAFF.

Only a few counts were recorded for this clone. The V and J genes are TRBV6-6 and TRBJ2-7; D is perhaps TRBD1 or TRBD2 (5 bases each). Germline values: CDR1 MNHNY, CDR2 SVGAGI (reference sequence). The V end lost 5 bases, the J end lost 0 bases, and 14 bases lay between the germline ends. CDR3 length equals 15 residues. The CDR3 DNA reads as TGTGCCAGCAGTGCGACCCCAGGGAGCTCCTACGAGCAGTACTTC. Its protein is CASSATPGSSYEQYF.

V is TRBV5-1 and J is TRBJ2-1; 8 bases match TRBD1. V dropped 4 bases and J dropped 10; count of bases not matched to a gene: 10. Looked up from germline, CDR1 is SGHRS and CDR2 is YFSETQ. This CDR3 is built from 14 residues. The CDR3 DNA is TGCGCCAGCAGCACCGGACAGGGCCTAGGGGAGCAGTTCTTC. Amino acids: CASSTGQGLGEQFF.

This clone has only a few counts. This chain connects TRBV10-2 to TRBJ1-6, with D tentatively TRBD1 (5 bases). Germline V CDR1 and CDR2: WSHSY, SAAADI. CDR3 length: 15 residues. V was trimmed by 4 bases and J by 7 bases, leaving 14 bases between them. The CDR3 here is CASSAVGPRNSPLHF. CDR3 DNA sequence: TGCGCCAGCAGTGCTGTGGGGCCACGGAATTCACCCCTCCACTTT.

J is TRBJ2-2 and V is TRBV27; D not certain. The germline V gene encodes CDR1 MNHEY and CDR2 SMNVEV (reference sequence). V gave up 3 bases and J gave up 2 bases, with 4 bases separating them. This CDR3 has 13 residues. The chain's CDR3 is CASSLDNTGELFF. The CDR3, as DNA: TGTGCCAGCAGTTTGGACAACACCGGGGAGCTGTTTTTT.

The V call is TRBV6-1, the J call TRBJ2-3; D is possibly TRBD2 (5 bases). Germline CDR1 MNHNS, CDR2 SASEGT. Deletions cut 7 bases from V and 9 bases from J, with 20 bases between. The CDR3 length is 14 residues. The CDR3 spells CASTWSAVPKTQYF. The CDR3 DNA reads as TGTGCCAGCACCTGGTCAGCGGTTCCTAAAACGCAGTATTTT.

By its share, this clone is medium-sized. The identical CDR3 is also encoded by other nucleotide sequences in the sample. The V gene is TRBV19, the J gene TRBJ1-1; D is unclear. Trimming removed 7 bases from V and 1 base from J, with 13 bases in between. This CDR3 region has 14 residues. Germline-derived CDR1 and CDR2 are LNHDA and SQIVND (reference sequence). For the CDR3, the DNA is TGTGCCAGTAATAGAAGAGAGACGAACACTGAAGCTTTCTTT. Its protein product is CASNRRETNTEAFF.

Within the sample, this clone is medium-sized. The J gene is TRBJ1-2, the V gene TRBV28; D is possibly TRBD1 (6 bases). The germline V gene encodes CDR1 MDHEN and CDR2 SYDVKM. The V end lost 7 bases, the J end lost 4 bases, and 16 bases lay between the germline ends. The CDR3 loop spans 14 amino acids. The CDR3 loop reads CASNPGGAGYGYTF. The CDR3 coding sequence is TGTGCCAGCAACCCGGGGGGGGCCGGCTATGGCTACACCTTC.

A few counts support this clone. The chain employs TRBV7-9 and TRBJ1-1; no reliable D call. The CDR3 contains 14 residues. Between the trimmed V and J ends, which lost 2 bases and 1 base, there was a span of 8 bases. Germline CDR1 reads SEHNR; CDR2 reads FQNEAQ (reference sequence). CDR3 protein: CASSLMEGNTEAFF. CDR3 DNA sequence: TGTGCCAGCAGCTTAATGGAAGGGAACACTGAAGCTTTCTTT.

The chain joins TRBV9 to TRBJ2-3, with D possibly TRBD1 on 5 matching bases. CDR1 SGDLS and CDR2 YYNGEE come from the germline V gene. The CDR3 sequence is 16 residues long. V was cut by 3 bases and J by 5 bases, with 19 bases left in between. CDR3 sequence: CASSACRRVVRDTQYF. The CDR3 region has the DNA TGTGCCAGCAGCGCATGTCGCAGGGTGGTCAGAGATACGCAGTATTTT.

A remark on this clone: A single base is all that separates this from a far larger clone, so a read error is likely. This chain links TRBV5-6 with TRBJ2-7, with D perhaps TRBD2 (5 bases). Deletions cut 3 bases from V and 2 bases from J, with 9 bases between. This CDR3 has 13 amino acids. Germline V lookup: CDR1 SGHDT, CDR2 YYEEEE. The CDR3 DNA sequence: TGTGCCAGCAGCTGGGAGACCGCCTACGAGCAGTACTTC. This gives the protein CASSWETAYEQYF.

This clone has more than one count but fewer than ten. The chain recombines TRBV6-5 with TRBJ2-5; 8 bases are shared with TRBD1. The J call is doubtful: the DNA matches TRBJ2-7 better. This CDR3 spans 14 amino acids. Germline V CDR1 and CDR2: MNHEY, SVGAGI. The CDR3 reads CASSYDRGVYEQYF. DNA for the CDR3: TGTGCCAGCAGTTACGACAGGGGTGTATACGAGCAGTACTTC.

V and J are TRBV6-5 and TRBJ2-5, with a possible D match to TRBD2 (6 bases). The germline V gene encodes CDR1 MNHEY and CDR2 SVGAGI. CDR3 length: 16 residues. Trimming pared 0 bases from V and 0 bases from J, leaving 11 bases between. CDR3 DNA sequence: TGTGCCAGCAGTTACTCGCTAGCGCCTTACCAAGAGACCCAGTACTTC. This sequence encodes CASSYSLAPYQETQYF.

The sample holds a few counts of this clone. The chain recombines TRBV5-1 with TRBJ2-3; 16 bases are a match to TRBD2. The CDR3 runs 17 residues. Germline loops: CDR1 SGHRS, CDR2 YFSETQ. Trimming at V came to 4 bases and at J to 2 bases, leaving 4 bases not matched to a gene. DNA for the CDR3: TGCGCCAGCAGCGAGGGACTAGCGGGAGGGTTCACAGATACGCAGTATTTT. Protein product: CASSEGLAGGFTDTQYF.

This chain uses TRBV5-1 with TRBJ2-7; D is perhaps TRBD1 (6 bases). Deletions cut 5 bases from V and 9 bases from J, with 24 bases between. CDR3 length: 15 residues. CDR1 and CDR2 from the germline V gene are SGHRS and YFSETQ. The CDR3 nucleotides read TGCGCCAGCAGACCTAATCCCGGGACATCCTTTGGGCAGTACTTC. The encoded protein is CASRPNPGTSFGQYF.

The chain employs TRBV6-1 and TRBJ2-7; weak D call: TRBD2 (7 bases). The length of the CDR3 is 15 residues. V lost 6 bases and J 3 bases, leaving 18 bases between the germline ends. The germline CDR1 and CDR2 sequences are MNHNS and SASEGT. The CDR3 nucleotides read TGTGCCAGCAGAAGGGGGAGCGGGGCTGACTACGAGCAGTACTTC. Translating it yields CASRRGSGADYEQYF.

The table lists this clone with a few counts. The chain is built from TRBV19 and TRBJ2-5; TRBD2 is a possible D gene (8 bases). Germline V gene data show CDR1 as LNHDA and CDR2 as SQIVND (reference sequence). Trimming pared 5 bases from V and 3 bases from J, leaving 22 bases between. This CDR3 is 17 amino acids long. CDR3 nucleotides: TGTGCCAGTAGTCCGGGAGGGCAGGGGGGCATCAAAGAGACCCAGTACTTC. This gives the protein CASSPGGQGGIKETQYF.

This chain connects TRBV11-2 to TRBJ1-2; the match to TRBD1 covers 8 bases. Trimming removed 1 base from V and 2 bases from J; junction bases left unmatched: 0. Germline loops: CDR1 SGHAT, CDR2 FQNNGV. This CDR3 contains 14 residues. CDR3 nucleotide sequence: TGTGCCAGCAGCTTAGGACAGGGGAACTATGGCTACACCTTC. Translated, it gives CASSLGQGNYGYTF.

V is TRBV11-1 and J is TRBJ1-2; D perhaps matches TRBD1 (6 bases). This CDR3 has 14 amino acids. Germline V gene data show CDR1 as SGHAT and CDR2 as FQDESV (reference sequence). Trimming removed 4 bases from V and 8 bases from J, with 17 bases in between. CDR3: CASSSGSRDMGYTF. CDR3 nucleotide sequence: TGTGCCAGCAGCTCGGGTAGCCGGGACATGGGCTACACCTTC.

The table lists this clone with a few counts. The genes are TRBV5-1 and TRBJ2-1; no clear D gene. The germline CDR1 and CDR2 sequences are SGHRS and YFSETQ. V was trimmed by 5 bases and J by 0 bases, leaving 12 bases between them. This CDR3 contains 15 residues. CDR3 in amino acids: CASRGSASSYNEQFF. The CDR3 region has the DNA TGCGCCAGCAGGGGTTCCGCTAGCTCCTACAATGAGCAGTTCTTC.

This sequence joins TRBV6-1 and TRBJ1-1; 8 bases align to TRBD1. Germline V gene lookup returns CDR1 MNHNS and CDR2 SASEGT. CDR3 size: 13 residues. The trim removed 2 bases at V and 11 bases at J, leaving 7 bases unmatched. The CDR3 nucleotides read TGTGCCAGCAGTGAACCCGAAGGACAGGGTGCTTTCTTT. Its translation: CASSEPEGQGAFF.

The chain combines TRBV6-1 with TRBJ2-2, with a tentative D call TRBD1 (5 bases). V gave up 1 base and J gave up 6 bases, with 12 bases separating them. The CDR3 has 15 amino acids. Germline V CDR1 and CDR2: MNHNS, SASEGT. In DNA, the CDR3 is TGTGCCAGCAGTGAAGGAACAGGCTGGTCCGGGGAGCTGTTTTTT. Amino acid sequence: CASSEGTGWSGELFF.

By share, this clone counts as large. This chain connects TRBV5-6 to TRBJ1-3; no clear D gene. Trimming took off 0 bases at V and 4 bases at J, with 5 bases between the two ends. The CDR3 has 13 amino acids. Germline CDR1 SGHDT, CDR2 YYEEEE. The CDR3, as DNA: TGTGCCAGCAGCTTGGGAGTGGGAAACACCATATATTTT. Encoded protein: CASSLGVGNTIYF.

The rearrangement uses TRBV28 and TRBJ1-5, with 10 bases fitting TRBD1. CDR1 MDHEN and CDR2 SYDVKM come from the germline V gene. The CDR3 is 16 residues long. V was clipped by 7 bases and J by 2 bases; unmatched bases: 8. The CDR3 reads CASTTTGTGGNQPQHF. DNA for the CDR3: TGTGCCAGCACTACGACCGGGACAGGGGGCAATCAGCCCCAGCATTTT.

In this sample, this clone is medium-sized. The V call is TRBV5-1, the J call TRBJ2-7; 9 bases match TRBD2. The CDR3 runs to 14 residues. J gave up 2 bases and V 1 base, and 1 base lay outside the gene matches. Per the germline V gene, CDR1 is SGHRS and CDR2 is YFSETQ. The CDR3 spells CASSLLAGPYEQYF. The DNA for the CDR3 is TGCGCCAGCAGCTTGCTAGCGGGGCCCTACGAGCAGTACTTC.

This clone appeared a few times. This rearrangement joins TRBV6-1 to TRBJ1-5; the D gene is possibly TRBD1 (5 bases). This CDR3 contains 15 residues. V lost 4 bases and J lost 2, with 12 bases in between. Germline V gene data show CDR1 as MNHNS and CDR2 as SASEGT. In nucleotides, the CDR3 is TGTGCCAGCAGTGCAGGGTTCTGGGGCAATCAGCCCCAGCATTTT. Protein sequence: CASSAGFWGNQPQHF.

This clone was seen only a few times. This chain's CDR3 is CASSAGTSGVQETQYF. CDR3 sequence (DNA): TGTGCCAGCAGCGCGGGGACTAGCGGAGTTCAAGAGACCCAGTACTTC. The rearrangement uses TRBV9 and TRBJ2-5; the match to TRBD2 covers 11 bases. This CDR3 has 16 amino acids. Germline V gives CDR1 SGDLS, CDR2 YYNGEE. Trimming took 3 bases from V and 2 from J; bases not matched to a gene: 6. Supplemented by reference TRBV9 and TRBJ2-5, the full variable domain reads DSGVTQTPKHLITATGQRVTLRCSPRSGDLSVYWYQQSLDQGLQFLIQYYNGEERAKGNILERFSAQQFPDLHSELNLSSLELGDSALYFCASSAGTSGVQETQYFGPGTRLLVL.